Listed here is a single TCR beta chain. This specimen comes from a study of CD8 T cells in Susac syndrome. Trimming shortened V by 3 bases and J by 8 bases, and 7 bases separated the two germline ends. The V gene's germline CDR1 is MDHEN and CDR2 SYDVKM. This CDR3 has 11 residues. The T cells that were sequenced for TCR beta were CD8+ and CD4+ cells from blood. TEMRA cells were FACS-enriched, while CD8+ and CD4+ T cells were negatively isolated. An amount of RNA that ranged from about 0.45 to 1 ug was reverse transcribed with random hexamers. The immunoSEQ assay covered 54 Vbeta and 13 Jbeta segments for CDR3. TCRdb itself ran the immunoSEQ multiplex PCR reads through MiXCR, one entry per CDR3 protein. In the table there are more than 85,000 distinct CDR3 sequences, around 95% of which are singletons.

Specimen: CD4+ T cells from PBMCs. The source of this sequence is a human donor in good health. The chain couples TRBV28 to TRBJ1-1; D unresolved. The CDR3 spells CASSFLGEAFF. Written as DNA, the CDR3 is TGTGCCAGCAGTTTCCTCGGGGAAGCTTTCTTT. Looking up the rest from reference TRBV28 and TRBJ1-1 gives the full variable domain: DVKVTQSSRYLVKRTGEKVFLECVQDMDHENMFWYRQDPGLGLRLIYFSYDVKMKEKGDIPEGYSVSREKKERFSLILESASTNQTSMYLCASSFLGEAFFGQGTRLTVV.